This T cell receptor beta chain was observed in a study of T cells in Graves' hyperthyroidism and ophthalmopathy. Looked up from germline, CDR1 is LNHDA and CDR2 is SQIVND (reference sequence). The CDR3 extends over 15 amino acids. Losses at the gene ends were 10 bases for V and 2 bases for J; bases not matched to a gene: 10. This clonotype was observed a handful of times. It was RNA transcripts that yielded the amplified TCR beta CDR3 regions. HTBI primers were used for first-round RT-PCR of the TCR CDR3. TCRdb redid the calling of the multiplex PCR reads with MiXCR, one entry per CDR3 protein. The sample lists some 370,000 distinct CDR3 sequences; roughly 15% were seen once.

Sequencing input: blood. This TCR came from a woman in her 30s with Graves' hyperthyroidism that later progressed to Graves' ophthalmopathy. This rearrangement joins TRBV19 to TRBJ2-2; 7 bases line up with TRBD1. CDR3 bases: TGTGCCACCGAGTCGGGACAGATAAACACCGGGGAGCTGTTTTTT. This codes for CATESGQINTGELFF.